These T cell receptor beta chains were read from a single sample in a study of blood T cell repertoires in COVID-19. TCRdb's copy holds only in-frame clones and misses some; the assay was immunoSEQ multiplex PCR. There are 150,000 or so clones in the sample; roughly 90% occur only once, and less than 8.5% lies in the top ten. Sequenced input: PBMCs or T cells enriched from blood (not recorded which). The receptors shown here come from a woman in her fifties or sixties who had recovered from COVID-19. Each CDR3 is given without its conserved first and last residue. Each record gives: CDR3 protein, J gene, V gene.

ASTKPGRGSNEQF,TRBJ2-1,TRBV7-6
ASSIGWARYGYT,TRBJ1-2,TRBV19
ASNGLSLEQY,TRBJ2-7,TRBV12-3/TRBV12-4
ASSFGQGVTNEKLF,TRBJ1-4,TRBV6-5
ASSMTGDTEAF,TRBJ1-1,TRBV4-1
ASSHRDSTSQPQH,TRBJ1-5,TRBV5-8
ASRTDRGRTDTQY,TRBJ2-3,TRBV5-4
ASSSYRVATGELF,TRBJ2-2,TRBV13
ASSPRFFNEKLF,TRBJ1-4,TRBV11-2
ASSSTGIPYSNQPQH,TRBJ1-5,TRBV19
ASSPGTSINEQF,TRBJ2-1,TRBV6-5
ASSSGEYQETQY,TRBJ2-5,TRBV7-9
ASSQQGSGNTIY,TRBJ1-3,TRBV3-1/TRBV3-2
ASSLAGGPGREQF,TRBJ2-1,TRBV7-6
ASKRQGSVAGELF,TRBJ2-2,TRBV6-5
ASSPPGHGYT,TRBJ1-2,TRBV7-8
ASTGDTEAF,TRBJ1-1,TRBV6-5
ASSAIGSHANYGYT,TRBJ1-2,TRBV7-9
ASSLRTGGMVQPQH,TRBJ1-5,TRBV7-2
ASSLVPTSYTSTDTQY,TRBJ2-3,TRBV11-2
ASSRGEGAVYGYT,TRBJ1-2,TRBV5-1
ASSVSTSVIYEQY,TRBJ2-7,TRBV9
ASSLGDRVGYT,TRBJ1-2,TRBV12-3/TRBV12-4
ASSPTGGSGRETQY,TRBJ2-5,TRBV7-2
ASSLVPANEKLF,TRBJ1-4,TRBV5-1
SVEWLQGANTIY,TRBJ1-3,TRBV29-1
ASSLAIGGSEETQY,TRBJ2-5,TRBV5-1
ASSIDPRTGLNTEAF,TRBJ1-1,TRBV19
ASRTGHQSSYEQY,TRBJ2-7,TRBV19
ASSVGGGGNQPQH,TRBJ1-5,TRBV9
AWSVGGLTYEQY,TRBJ2-7,TRBV30
ASSLGLGGNEQF,TRBJ2-1,TRBV11-1
ASSSSQGYEQF,TRBJ2-1,TRBV6-5
ASSPLEGGWVNSPLH,TRBJ1-6,TRBV7-8
ASSFLEGAEAF,TRBJ1-1,TRBV12-3/TRBV12-4
ASRLAAWGGRTEAF,TRBJ1-1,TRBV12-2
SALGQGIAGTDTQY,TRBJ2-3,TRBV29-1
ASSLEDEQY,TRBJ2-7,TRBV7-2
ASSSRTEAF,TRBJ1-1,TRBV28
ASSLGPPNTEAF,TRBJ1-1,TRBV5-1
ASSYLGYTGELF,TRBJ2-2,TRBV19
ASSSRKGVLKGYSEAF,TRBJ1-1,TRBV5-1
ASSFQTGNTEAF,TRBJ1-1,TRBV11-3
ASSRDFKRRTGELF,TRBJ2-2,TRBV6-2/TRBV6-3
ASSPWTGGTDNQPQH,TRBJ1-5,TRBV27
SVDYPGEDGYT,TRBJ1-2,TRBV29-1
ASTTGDRNYGYT,TRBJ1-2,TRBV19
ASSIRGQGDDYGYT,TRBJ1-2,TRBV19